The 2 T cell receptor beta chains given below trace back to one sample, sequenced in a study of early T cells in non-severe SARS-CoV-2 infection (dated by TCRdb to the early 2020s). Receptor amplification or capture employed 5' RACE. Sequenced using a NextSeq 500. TCRdb cleaned the public reads at Q25 with fastp, built clones with MiXCR and kept in-frame beta chains. Records with the same CDR3 protein are collapsed into one entry carrying the most frequent genes and DNA. The sample has roughly 75,000 distinct CDR3 sequences on record, approximately 12% of them singletons. About 3.4% of the sample is in the top ten clones. The sequencing input was whole blood. The receptor source for this set is an adult who was a healthcare worker with PCR-confirmed SARS-CoV-2 infection or an uninfected control (not recorded which).

This clonotype was counted a few times. In DNA form, the CDR3 reads TGCGCCAGCAGTGAGGCACTGAGCTCCTACAATGAGCAGTTCTTC. This gives the protein CASSEALSSYNEQFF. The rearrangement uses TRBV10-2 and TRBJ2-1; D not certain. CDR1 is WSHSY, CDR2 SAAADI, per germline. Trimming shortened V by 2 bases and J by 0 bases, and 8 bases separated the two germline ends. The CDR3 loop spans 15 amino acids.

The V and J genes are TRBV12-3 or TRBV12-4 and TRBJ2-6; D gene ambiguous. With 3 bases removed from V and 2 bases from J, the gap between germline ends came to 5 bases. CDR3 length: 14 residues. CDR3 sequence: CASSFVAGANVLTF. The DNA for the CDR3 is TGTGCCAGCAGTTTTGTGGCTGGGGCCAACGTCCTGACTTTC.